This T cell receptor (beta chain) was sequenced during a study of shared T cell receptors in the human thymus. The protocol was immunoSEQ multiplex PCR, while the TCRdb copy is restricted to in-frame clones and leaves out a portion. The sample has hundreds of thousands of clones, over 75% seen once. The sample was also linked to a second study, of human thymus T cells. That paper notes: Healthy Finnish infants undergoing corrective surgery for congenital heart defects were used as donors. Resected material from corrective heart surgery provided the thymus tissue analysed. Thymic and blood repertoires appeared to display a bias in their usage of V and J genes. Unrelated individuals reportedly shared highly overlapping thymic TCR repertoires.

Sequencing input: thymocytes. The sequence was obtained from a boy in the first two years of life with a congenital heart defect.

The chain's CDR3 is CASSPDPRRYETQYF. The DNA for the CDR3 is TGTGCCAGCAGCCCCGACCCTAGGAGGTACGAGACCCAGTACTTC. The chain recombines TRBV7-2 with TRBJ2-5; a weak D match, TRBD2 (5 bases). Germline V CDR1 and CDR2: SGHTA, FQGNSA. V was trimmed by 5 bases and J by 5 bases, leaving 18 bases between them. The CDR3 has 15 amino acids. Together with reference TRBV7-2 and TRBJ2-5, the CDR3 gives the full variable domain: GAGVSQSPSNKVTEKGKDVELRCDPISGHTALYWYRQSLGQGLEFLIYFQGNSAPDKSGLPSDRFSAERTGGSVSTLTIQRTQQEDSAVYLCASSPDPRRYETQYFGPGTRLLVL.